Listed below are T cell receptor beta chains from one sample, sequenced in a study of blood T cell repertoires in COVID-19. Clones were sequenced by immunoSEQ multiplex PCR, and TCRdb holds only the in-frame ones, with some missing. Of about 100,000 clones in the sample, around 90% are singletons; the top ten hold 4.2%. Sequencing used peripheral blood. The source is a man younger than 35 with acute or convalescent COVID-19. Both conserved end residues are part of each CDR3. D genes are given only for firm matches. The size of a clone is reported for some rows only, either as once, few or many, or as a class for expanded clones.

-,TRBJ1-1,TRBV11-3,-,12,CASSTDRAEAFF,TGTGCCAGCAGCACCGATCGCGCTGAAGCTTTCTTT
TRBD1,TRBJ1-1,TRBV3-1/TRBV3-2,-,14,CASSLGQGWTEAFF,TGTGCCAGCAGCCTCGGACAGGGATGGACTGAAGCTTTCTTT
-,TRBJ1-2,TRBV5-1,-,14,CASNPWGEDGGYTF,TGCGCCAGCAACCCCTGGGGGGAAGATGGCGGCTACACCTTC
TRBD1,TRBJ1-1,TRBV3-1/TRBV3-2,-,15,CASSQTGQGITEAFF,TGTGCCAGCAGCCAGACGGGACAGGGGATCACTGAAGCTTTCTTT
-,TRBJ2-1,TRBV11-2,-,18,CASSLVLQTRGTTHEQFF,TGTGCCAGCAGCTTAGTTCTACAAACGCGGGGAACTACGCATGAGCAGTTCTTC
-,TRBJ1-3,TRBV5-1,-,14,CASSLQVSGNTIYF,TGCGCCAGCAGCTTGCAGGTATCTGGAAACACCATATATTTT
TRBD1,TRBJ1-2,TRBV24-1,once,16,CATSDPGQGADYGYTF,TGTGCCACCAGTGACCCCGGACAGGGGGCGGACTATGGCTACACCTTC
TRBD1,TRBJ1-2,TRBV5-5,-,16,CASSLEGQGAWGGYTF,TGTGCCAGCAGCTTGGAGGGACAGGGGGCTTGGGGAGGCTACACCTTC
TRBD1,TRBJ1-5,TRBV19,-,15,CASSTRTGGSQPQHF,TGTGCCAGTAGTACCCGAACAGGGGGCAGTCAGCCCCAGCATTTT
TRBD1,TRBJ2-1,TRBV5-1,once,15,CASSRGDRVYNEQFF,TGCGCCAGCAGCCGAGGGGACAGGGTTTACAATGAGCAGTTCTTC
-,TRBJ1-5,TRBV7-2,-,16,CASSLGVGAGNQPQHF,TGTGCCAGCAGCTTAGGTGTGGGGGCAGGCAATCAGCCCCAGCATTTT
-,TRBJ2-1,TRBV6-5,-,14,CASKPGESYNEQFF,TGTGCCAGCAAACCCGGGGAATCCTACAATGAGCAGTTCTTC
TRBD2,TRBJ2-3,TRBV6-4,-,16,CASSDLAGEGTDTQYF,TGTGCCAGCAGTGACCTAGCGGGAGAGGGGACAGATACGCAGTATTTT
-,TRBJ2-5,TRBV27,-,13,CASSLGREETQYF,TGTGCCAGCAGTTTGGGCAGGGAAGAGACCCAGTACTTC
-,TRBJ2-5,TRBV6-6,-,16,CASSYGSDIMEETQYF,TGTGCCAGCAGTTACGGGTCAGACATTATGGAAGAGACCCAGTACTTC
-,TRBJ1-1,TRBV5-1,-,15,CASSLLPGENTEAFF,TGCGCCAGCAGCTTGCTCCCAGGTGAGAACACTGAAGCTTTCTTT
-,TRBJ2-4,TRBV2,-,20,CASILARDSSPKGPKNIQYF,TGTGCCAGCATCCTAGCCCGGGACTCTTCCCCGAAGGGCCCCAAAAACATTCAGTACTTC
-,TRBJ2-3,TRBV5-1,-,15,CASSINTGIVDTQYF,TGCGCCAGCAGCATTAATACAGGGATTGTAGATACGCAGTATTTT
TRBD1,TRBJ2-7,TRBV6-2/TRBV6-3,few,16,CASSYGTGQSSYEQYF,TGTGCCAGCAGTTACGGGACAGGACAGAGCTCCTACGAGCAGTACTTC
TRBD2,TRBJ2-1,TRBV3-1/TRBV3-2,-,16,CASSFFGSGRGNEQFF,TGTGCCAGCAGCTTTTTCGGAAGCGGGAGAGGCAATGAGCAGTTCTTC
-,TRBJ2-5,TRBV5-1,-,13,CASSLASEETQYF,TGCGCCAGCAGCTTGGCCTCAGAAGAGACCCAGTACTTC
TRBD2,TRBJ2-5,TRBV3-1/TRBV3-2,-,14,CASSASGSIKTQYF,TGTGCCAGCAGCGCGAGCGGGAGCATAAAGACCCAGTACTTC
TRBD1,TRBJ1-5,TRBV2,-,14,CASRDRGVGQPQHF,TGTGCCAGCAGGGACAGGGGCGTAGGTCAGCCCCAGCATTTT
-,TRBJ2-3,TRBV12-2,-,16,CASRLGGHGGTDTQYF,TGTGCAAGTCGCTTAGGGGGGCACGGAGGCACAGATACGCAGTATTTT
TRBD2,TRBJ2-1,TRBV6-9,once,13,CASSCSGGDEQFF,TGTGCCAGCAGTTGTTCGGGAGGCGATGAGCAGTTCTTC
-,TRBJ1-1,TRBV7-9,-,16,CASSLVRGRGNTEAFF,TGTGCCAGCAGCTTAGTGAGAGGGAGAGGGAACACTGAAGCTTTCTTT
TRBD2,TRBJ2-1,TRBV6-6,-,16,CASSSPVTAGGNEQFF,TGTGCCAGCAGCTCTCCGGTGACAGCGGGAGGCAATGAGCAGTTCTTC
TRBD1,TRBJ1-2,TRBV5-6,once,16,CASSRSGTGYLNGYTF,TGTGCCAGCAGCAGATCAGGGACAGGGTATTTGAATGGCTACACCTTC